These T cell receptor beta chains were read from a single sample in a study of metastatic and nonmetastatic thyroid tumors. TCRdb re-called clones from the PCR reads using MiXCR. The repertoire holds around 30,000 clones, with roughly 4.2% as singletons. Sequenced: blood. These receptors came from a female donor with papillary thyroid cancer or a benign thyroid nodule (not recorded which). Some clones in this sample may be carry-over from other donors' samples. CDR3s include the opening cysteine and the closing phenylalanine or tryptophan. A D gene is named only where the DNA matches it firmly. Clone sizes are given selectively: once, few, many, or a class where the clone is expanded.

.	TRBV5-4	TRBJ1-2	many	TGTGCCAGCAGCTTGGGATCTACCACCTACTATGACTACACCTTC	CASSLGSTTYYDYTF
TRBD2	TRBV7-2	TRBJ2-7	many	TGTGCCAGCAGTAAACCGGGACTAGCGGGAGGAGGTGGCGAGCAGTACTTC	CASSKPGLAGGGGEQYF
TRBD1	TRBV12-3/TRBV12-4	TRBJ2-7	few	TGTGCCAGCAGTTTACTGATGGGACAGCGGAGCTCCTACGAGCAGTACTTC	CASSLLMGQRSSYEQYF
.	TRBV20-1	TRBJ2-1	many	TGCAGTGCTAGGGGGGCTACTAACAATGAGCAGTTCTTC	CSARGATNNEQFF
.	TRBV5-1	TRBJ1-6	many	TGCGCCAGCAGCTTGGAGGGGACAAATAATTCACCCCTCCACTTT	CASSLEGTNNSPLHF
.	TRBV24-1	TRBJ2-2	.	TGTGCCACCAGTGATGGAGGGGATTACACCGGGGAGCTGTTTTTT	CATSDGGDYTGELFF
TRBD1	TRBV27	TRBJ2-6	many	TGTGCCAGCAGTTTAAGGGGTTGGGACAGCCACTCTGGGGCCAACGTCCTGACTTTC	CASSLRGWDSHSGANVLTF
TRBD2	TRBV27	TRBJ2-2	few	TGTGCCAGCAGTCCCGGACTAGCGGCCGGGGAGCTGTTTTTT	CASSPGLAAGELFF
TRBD2	TRBV7-9	TRBJ2-7	many	TGTGCCAGCAGCCCAGGACTAGCCGAGCAGTACTTC	CASSPGLAEQYF
TRBD2	TRBV2	TRBJ2-2	many	TGTGCCAGCAGTGGGGGCGGGAGAAGGAGCGGGGAGCTGTTTTTT	CASSGGGRRSGELFF
TRBD2	TRBV11-3	TRBJ2-3	many	TGTGCCAGCAGCTTAGATGGAAGCGCAACGGATTTACTAGCGGGACAGTATTTT	CASSLDGSATDLLAGQYF
TRBD1	TRBV6-1	TRBJ1-2	medium-sized	TGTGCCAGCACCGAGGACAGGTCCTATGGCTACACCTTC	CASTEDRSYGYTF
TRBD1	TRBV6-1	TRBJ2-3	.	TGTGCCAGCAGTGAAGGGACAGGGGCAGATACGCAGTATTTT	CASSEGTGADTQYF
.	TRBV2	TRBJ2-5	many	TGTGCCAGCAGTGAAGAGGGGCGACTGGAAGAGACCCAGTACTTC	CASSEEGRLEETQYF
.	TRBV5-4	TRBJ2-5	many	TGTGCCAGCAGCTTCGGCGGGACGAGATCTCAAGAGACCCAGTACTTC	CASSFGGTRSQETQYF
.	TRBV9	TRBJ1-2	few	TGTGCCAGCAGCGTAGGAACCGGGCCTCCCTACACCTTC	CASSVGTGPPYTF
TRBD1	TRBV15	TRBJ2-1	.	TGCGCCACCAGCTCCTCGGACAGGGTGAGGCGTGCAATTGAGCACTTCTTC	CATSSSDRVRRAIEHFF
TRBD2	TRBV20-1	TRBJ2-7	few	TGCAGTGCTAGAAGCGGGACCTTCTACGAGCAGTACTTC	CSARSGTFYEQYF
.	TRBV19	TRBJ2-6	many	TGTGCCAGTAGTATAGGAGCCTCTGGGGCCAACGTCCTGACTTTC	CASSIGASGANVLTF
.	TRBV28	TRBJ1-4	few	TGTGCCAGCAGTTCCGGGACGTTAGACCGACAGGAAAAACTGTTTTTT	CASSSGTLDRQEKLFF
TRBD1	TRBV27	TRBJ2-4	many	TGTGCCAGCAGTTCGACGGACAGGGGGCCTCCCCACATTCAGTACTTC	CASSSTDRGPPHIQYF
.	TRBV7-9	TRBJ2-7	medium-sized	TGTGCCAGCAGCTCGGGACTGAGATACGAGCAGTACTTC	CASSSGLRYEQYF
TRBD1	TRBV6-2/TRBV6-3	TRBJ1-2	.	TGTGCCAGCGCAACAGGGGGCGGCTATGGCTACACCTTC	CASATGGGYGYTF
.	TRBV9	TRBJ2-7	many	TGTGCCAGCAGCGTAGAGGCGGGCAGCTCCTACGAGCAGTACTTC	CASSVEAGSSYEQYF
.	TRBV19	TRBJ2-2	.	TGTGCCAGTACCTCAAGAAGTTGGGCCTGGGAGCTGTTTTTT	CASTSRSWAWELFF
.	TRBV7-9	TRBJ2-7	many	TGTGCCAGCAGCTCCCAAGGGTACGAGCAGTACTTC	CASSSQGYEQYF
.	TRBV10-3	TRBJ2-7	few	TGTGCCATCAGTGATGACCGCCAGGCCTACGAGCAGTACTTC	CAISDDRQAYEQYF
.	TRBV6-2/TRBV6-3	TRBJ2-1	few	TGTGCCAGCAGTACTACTAGACTGCGGAAGAATGAGCAGTTCTTC	CASSTTRLRKNEQFF
TRBD2	TRBV12-3/TRBV12-4	TRBJ2-7	.	TGTGCCAGCAGTTCCGGGACTAGCTGGTACTACGAGCAGTACTTC	CASSSGTSWYYEQYF
.	TRBV6-5	TRBJ1-2	medium-sized	TGTGCCAGCAGTTACGGTTTGGAGGGGGGCTATGGCTACACCTTC	CASSYGLEGGYGYTF